This TCR beta chain was sequenced for a study of OX40 agonist ivuxolimab in advanced cancers. Study observations and caveats: CD8+ T cells were the subset that, on average, had more expanded clones than CD4+.

This table comes from immunoSEQ multiplex PCR, and its TCRdb copy is limited to in-frame clones, with some not included. The table includes around 91,000 clones, roughly 87% detected once. A remark on this clone: Its antigen is undetermined.

The CDR3 sequence is 16 residues long. The V segment lost 0 bases and the J segment 3 bases; nucleotides outside the gene matches: 6. Looked up from germline, CDR1 is LNHNV and CDR2 is YYDKDF (reference sequence). The receptor was derived from an adult with an advanced solid tumor such as melanoma, head and neck, liver or kidney cancer. Material: CD4+ or CD8+ T cells sorted from blood, obtained in a trial of the OX40 agonist ivuxolimab. This chain joins TRBV15 and TRBJ2-5; 8 nucleotides align to TRBD1. The CDR3 DNA reads as TGTGCCACCAGCAGAGATTCAGTACAGGGGGAAGAGACCCAGTACTTC. Translation: CATSRDSVQGEETQYF.